This TCR beta chain was retrieved from a study of brain T cells in children with intractable seizures. Findings of the study overall: Pre-surgery blood may have been undersampled, hiding some clones. HCMV serostatus was not known, and viral specificity came from CDR3 similarity only.

Comments on this clone: Its specificity is unknown.

The germline gives CDR1 MDHEN, CDR2 SYDVKM. This CDR3 is built from 13 residues. V lost 2 bases, J lost 6 bases, and 8 bases lay in between. Using immunoSEQ multiplex PCR, the repertoire was profiled, and TCRdb retains in-frame clones only, with some absent. The sample lists hundreds of thousands of clones, 93% seen once, with about 5.8% in the top ten. The sample's time point: blood from clinic visit 5 months post-surgery; TSC patient then seizure free. Sequencing was limited to surgery cases with top T cell transcript signatures in brain tissue. The material was peripheral blood, obtained approximately 5 months after surgery. The rearrangement links TRBV28 to TRBJ1-5; no firm D call. This TCR derives from a boy in the first two years of life with tuberous sclerosis and intractable seizures. This CDR3 is CASSLVSPQPQHF. CDR3 sequence (DNA): TGTGCCAGCAGTTTAGTTAGTCCTCAGCCCCAGCATTTT.